This is a list of T cell receptor beta chains from one sample in a study of cytomegalovirus exposure and HLA in healthy donors. Profiled with immunoSEQ multiplex PCR; TCRdb holds only in-frame clones, not every one. This sample has hundreds of thousands of clones, with 86% found just once. The sequenced material came from PBMCs. These receptors all come from a woman aged 18-29 years in good health and CMV-seronegative. Each CDR3 is given with its conserved first and last residue. The D gene is left open where the match is weak. Clone size is not always given. Where it is, it says once, few, many or a class for expanded clones.

V: TRBV7-8
size: NA
J: TRBJ2-7
D: NA
CDR3: CASSPKRTVQQYEQYF
DNA: TGTGCCAGCAGCCCCAAGCGGACAGTCCAACAGTACGAGCAGTACTTC

V: TRBV5-1
size: NA
J: TRBJ2-7
D: NA
CDR3: CASSFTLPGTGDSSYEQYF
DNA: TGCGCCAGCAGCTTCACACTACCCGGGACGGGAGATAGCTCCTACGAGCAGTACTTC

V: TRBV11-2
size: NA
J: TRBJ2-7
D: NA
CDR3: CASSFGGTPYEQYF
DNA: TGTGCCAGCAGCTTTGGCGGCACCCCCTACGAGCAGTACTTC

V: TRBV7-8
size: NA
J: TRBJ2-7
D: TRBD2
CDR3: CASSFGYPGTSGKLYEQYF
DNA: TGTGCCAGCAGCTTCGGGTACCCCGGGACTAGCGGGAAACTATACGAGCAGTACTTC

V: TRBV30
size: NA
J: TRBJ2-7
D: TRBD1
CDR3: CAWSAGTGDYEQYF
DNA: TGTGCCTGGAGTGCAGGGACAGGGGACTACGAGCAGTACTTC

V: TRBV7-2
size: NA
J: TRBJ2-7
D: TRBD2
CDR3: CASSPSAGAYEQYF
DNA: TGTGCCAGCAGCCCCTCCGCGGGGGCCTACGAGCAGTACTTC

V: TRBV2
size: NA
J: TRBJ1-1
D: TRBD1
CDR3: CASSLTGSPEAFF
DNA: TGTGCCAGCAGCCTGACAGGGTCCCCTGAAGCTTTCTTT

V: TRBV28
size: NA
J: TRBJ2-2
D: TRBD2
CDR3: CAGGRGVEELFF
DNA: TGTGCCGGCGGGAGGGGCGTTGAGGAGCTGTTTTTT

V: TRBV6-1
size: NA
J: TRBJ2-5
D: TRBD1
CDR3: CASSGSQGAGETQYF
DNA: TGTGCCAGCAGTGGTTCACAGGGGGCTGGCGAGACCCAGTACTTC

V: TRBV9
size: NA
J: TRBJ2-7
D: TRBD2
CDR3: CASSVRARWEGEQYF
DNA: TGTGCCAGCAGCGTGCGGGCCCGGTGGGAGGGTGAGCAGTACTTC

V: TRBV5-4
size: NA
J: TRBJ2-3
D: NA
CDR3: CASSSDRGKYF
DNA: TGTGCCAGCAGCTCGGACCGGGGGAAGTATTTT

V: TRBV7-6
size: NA
J: TRBJ2-6
D: TRBD2
CDR3: CASSFGTSGSGANVLTF
DNA: TGTGCCAGCAGCTTTGGGACTAGCGGCTCTGGGGCCAACGTCCTGACTTTC

V: TRBV18
size: NA
J: TRBJ2-3
D: NA
CDR3: CASSRGEGARAQYF
DNA: TGTGCCAGCTCACGCGGGGAAGGGGCCCGCGCGCAGTATTTT

V: TRBV7-9
size: NA
J: TRBJ1-5
D: NA
CDR3: CASSLGQGNQPQHF
DNA: TGTGCCAGCAGCTTAGGACAGGGCAATCAGCCCCAGCATTTT

V: TRBV7-7
size: few
J: TRBJ1-4
D: NA
CDR3: CASSLGEGGKLFF
DNA: TGTGCCAGCAGCTTAGGGGAAGGAGGGAAACTGTTTTTT

V: TRBV27
size: NA
J: TRBJ1-2
D: TRBD1
CDR3: CASSPPQTTGGSYYGYTF
DNA: TGTGCCAGCAGTCCCCCCCAAACGACAGGGGGCTCATACTATGGCTACACCTTC

V: TRBV6-1
size: NA
J: TRBJ1-3
D: TRBD1
CDR3: CASSELQGGGNTIYF
DNA: TGTGCCAGCAGTGAACTACAGGGGGGTGGAAACACCATATATTTT

V: TRBV5-1
size: NA
J: TRBJ1-6
D: NA
CDR3: CASSLSGEGSNSPLHF
DNA: TGCGCCAGCAGCTTGTCAGGGGAAGGAAGTAATTCACCCCTCCACTTT

V: TRBV9
size: NA
J: TRBJ2-3
D: NA
CDR3: CASSVAIRATDTQYF
DNA: TGTGCCAGCAGCGTAGCTATCAGGGCCACAGATACGCAGTATTTT

V: TRBV7-9
size: once
J: TRBJ1-2
D: TRBD1
CDR3: CASSPTGTGNYGYTF
DNA: TGTGCCAGCAGCCCGACCGGGACAGGGAACTATGGCTACACCTTC

V: TRBV29-1
size: NA
J: TRBJ1-1
D: NA
CDR3: CSVEDLAGDHTEAFF
DNA: TGCAGCGTTGAAGATTTGGCGGGGGATCACACTGAAGCTTTCTTT